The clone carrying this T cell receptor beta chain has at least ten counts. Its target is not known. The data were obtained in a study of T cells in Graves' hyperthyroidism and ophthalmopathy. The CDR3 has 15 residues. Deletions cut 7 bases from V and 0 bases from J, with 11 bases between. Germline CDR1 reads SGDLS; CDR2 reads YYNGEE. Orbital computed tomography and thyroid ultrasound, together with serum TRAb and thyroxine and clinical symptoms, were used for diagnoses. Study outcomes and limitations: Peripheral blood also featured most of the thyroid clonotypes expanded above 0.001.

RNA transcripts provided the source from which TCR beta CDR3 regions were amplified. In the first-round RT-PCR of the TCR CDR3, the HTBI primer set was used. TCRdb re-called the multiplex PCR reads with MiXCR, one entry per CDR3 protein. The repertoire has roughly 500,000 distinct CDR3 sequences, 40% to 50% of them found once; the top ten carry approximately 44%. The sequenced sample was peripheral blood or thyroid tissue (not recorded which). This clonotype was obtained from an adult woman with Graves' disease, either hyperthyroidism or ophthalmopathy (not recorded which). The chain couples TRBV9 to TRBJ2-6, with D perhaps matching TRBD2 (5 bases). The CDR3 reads CASGLGDSGANVLTF. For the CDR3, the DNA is TGTGCCAGCGGCCTCGGGGACTCTGGGGCCAACGTCCTGACTTTC.